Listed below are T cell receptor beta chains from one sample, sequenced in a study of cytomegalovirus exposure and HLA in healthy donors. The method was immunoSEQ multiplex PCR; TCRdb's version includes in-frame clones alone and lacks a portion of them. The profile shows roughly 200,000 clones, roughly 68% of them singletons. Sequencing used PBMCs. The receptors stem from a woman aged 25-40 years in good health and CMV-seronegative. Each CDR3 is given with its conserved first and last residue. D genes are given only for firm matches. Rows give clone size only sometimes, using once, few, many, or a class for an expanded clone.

TGTGCCAGCAGTTACCAGGGTGACAATCAGCCCCAGCATTTT	CASSYQGDNQPQHF	TRBV6-6	TRBJ1-5	NA	NA
TGTGCCAGCAGTGAAGCAAGCGTTTGGGGCACGTTAAATTCACCCCTCCACTTT	CASSEASVWGTLNSPLHF	TRBV6-1	TRBJ1-6	NA	once
TGTGCCAGCAGCTTAAATGCGGATAACACTGAAGCTTTCTTT	CASSLNADNTEAFF	TRBV11-2	TRBJ1-1	NA	NA
TGTGCCAGCAGTATCTTGGGGAAGGGGGGGATGCATTCACCCCTCCACTTT	CASSILGKGGMHSPLHF	TRBV2	TRBJ1-6	NA	NA
TGCGCCAGCAGCCAGCCCCCCCAGGGCCCGAACACCGGGGAGCTGTTTTTT	CASSQPPQGPNTGELFF	TRBV4-3	TRBJ2-2	NA	NA
TGTGCCATCAGTGATTCCAGCGGGAGGGTCTATGATGAGCAGTTCTTC	CAISDSSGRVYDEQFF	TRBV10-3	TRBJ2-1	TRBD2	few
TGTGCCATCAGTGAGTCTCCTCCTAACTATGGCTACACCTTC	CAISESPPNYGYTF	TRBV10-3	TRBJ1-2	NA	NA
TGTGCCAGCAGCTTAGGTTTATCGGACCAAGAGACCCAGTACTTC	CASSLGLSDQETQYF	TRBV7-2	TRBJ2-5	NA	once
TGTGCCAGCAGAGACCGGACTAGCGGGTATCAGACCCAGTACTTC	CASRDRTSGYQTQYF	TRBV7-9	TRBJ2-5	TRBD2	NA
TGTGCCAGCAGCTCCCCGGGGGGTTGGGTTGAGCAGTTCTTC	CASSSPGGWVEQFF	TRBV5-6	TRBJ2-1	TRBD2	NA
TGTGCCAGCAGTTGGACAGGGGGCGGATACGAGCAGTACTTC	CASSWTGGGYEQYF	TRBV27	TRBJ2-7	TRBD1	NA
TGCAGTGTCTCAGCACAGTACGAGCAGTACTTC	CSVSAQYEQYF	TRBV20-1	TRBJ2-7	NA	NA
TGTGCCAGCAGCGTAGACAGGGGCGCTAACACTGAAGCTTTCTTT	CASSVDRGANTEAFF	TRBV9	TRBJ1-1	TRBD1	NA
TGTGCCAGCAGCTTTGGGACAGGGTGGAACACCGGGGAGCTGTTTTTT	CASSFGTGWNTGELFF	TRBV7-9	TRBJ2-2	TRBD1	few
TGTGCCAGCAGCCGAAGGCCTAGCGGGAGAGGATTCGGGGAGACCCAGTACTTC	CASSRRPSGRGFGETQYF	TRBV7-9	TRBJ2-5	TRBD2	NA
TGTGCCAGCTCACCACCGGTCAGGGGGCGCGGCTACACCTTC	CASSPPVRGRGYTF	TRBV18	TRBJ1-2	TRBD1	NA
TGTGCCACCAGCCGAGGACAGCGCTACGAGCAGTACTTC	CATSRGQRYEQYF	TRBV15	TRBJ2-7	NA	NA